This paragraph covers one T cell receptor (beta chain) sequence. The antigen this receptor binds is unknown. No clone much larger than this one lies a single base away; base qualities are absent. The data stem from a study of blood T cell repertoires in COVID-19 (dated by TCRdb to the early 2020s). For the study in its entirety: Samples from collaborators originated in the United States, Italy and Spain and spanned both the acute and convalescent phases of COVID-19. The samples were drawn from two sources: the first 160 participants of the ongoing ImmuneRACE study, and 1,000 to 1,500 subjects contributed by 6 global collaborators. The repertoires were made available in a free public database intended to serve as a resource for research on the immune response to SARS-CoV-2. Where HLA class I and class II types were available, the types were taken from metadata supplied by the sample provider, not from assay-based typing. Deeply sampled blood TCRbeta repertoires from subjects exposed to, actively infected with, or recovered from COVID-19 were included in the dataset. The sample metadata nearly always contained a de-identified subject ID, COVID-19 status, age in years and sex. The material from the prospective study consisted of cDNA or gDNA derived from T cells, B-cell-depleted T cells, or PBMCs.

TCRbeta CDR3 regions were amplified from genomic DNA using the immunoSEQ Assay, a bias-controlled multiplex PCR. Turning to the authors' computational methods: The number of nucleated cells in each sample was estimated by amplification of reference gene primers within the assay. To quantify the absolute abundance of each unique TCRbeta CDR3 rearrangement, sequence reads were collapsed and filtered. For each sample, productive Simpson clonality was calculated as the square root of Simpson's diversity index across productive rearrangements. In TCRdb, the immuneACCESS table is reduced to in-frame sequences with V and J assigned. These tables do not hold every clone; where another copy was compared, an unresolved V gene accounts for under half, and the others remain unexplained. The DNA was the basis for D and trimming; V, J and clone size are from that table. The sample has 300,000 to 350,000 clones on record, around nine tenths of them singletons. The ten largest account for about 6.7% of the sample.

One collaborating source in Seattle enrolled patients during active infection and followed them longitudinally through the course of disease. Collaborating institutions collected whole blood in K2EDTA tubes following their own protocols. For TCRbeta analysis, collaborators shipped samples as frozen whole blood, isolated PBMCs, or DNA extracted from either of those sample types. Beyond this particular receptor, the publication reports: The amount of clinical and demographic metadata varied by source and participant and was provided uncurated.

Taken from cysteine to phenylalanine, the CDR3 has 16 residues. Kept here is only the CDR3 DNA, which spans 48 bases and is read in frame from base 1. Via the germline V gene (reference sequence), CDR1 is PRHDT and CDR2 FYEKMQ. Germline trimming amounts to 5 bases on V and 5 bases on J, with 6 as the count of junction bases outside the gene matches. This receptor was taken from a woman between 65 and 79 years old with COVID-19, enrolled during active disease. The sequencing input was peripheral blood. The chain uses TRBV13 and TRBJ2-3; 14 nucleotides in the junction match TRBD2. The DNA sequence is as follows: TGTGCCAGCAGCCTGACTAGCGGGGGGGTTGAAGATACGCAGTATTTT. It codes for CASSLTSGGVEDTQYF.